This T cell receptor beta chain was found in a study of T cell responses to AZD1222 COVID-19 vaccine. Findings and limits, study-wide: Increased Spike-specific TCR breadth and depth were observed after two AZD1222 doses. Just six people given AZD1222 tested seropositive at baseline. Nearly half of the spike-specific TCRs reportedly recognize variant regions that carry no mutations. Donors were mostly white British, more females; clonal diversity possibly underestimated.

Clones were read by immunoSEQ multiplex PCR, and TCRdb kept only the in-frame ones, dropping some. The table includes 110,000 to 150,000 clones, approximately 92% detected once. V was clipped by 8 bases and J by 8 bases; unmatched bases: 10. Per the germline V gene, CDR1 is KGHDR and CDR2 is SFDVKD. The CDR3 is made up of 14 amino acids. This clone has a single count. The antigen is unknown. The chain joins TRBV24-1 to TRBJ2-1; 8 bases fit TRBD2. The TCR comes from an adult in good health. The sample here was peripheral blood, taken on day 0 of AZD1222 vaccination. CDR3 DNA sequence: TGTGCCACCACCTCGGGGGGGAATCTGGATGAGCAGTTCTTC. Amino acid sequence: CATTSGGNLDEQFF.